The 30 T cell receptor beta chains in this list originate from one sample, sequenced in a study of T cell responses to AZD1222 COVID-19 vaccine. Repertoires were generated with immunoSEQ multiplex PCR, while TCRdb's copy carries only in-frame clones and drops some. The sample contains about 87,000 clones, roughly 89% of which appear only once. The starting material was peripheral blood, obtained on day 0 of AZD1222 vaccination. The receptors stem from an adult in good health.

The chain is built from TRBV30 and TRBJ1-2; 9 bases match TRBD1. V dropped 3 bases and J dropped 7; count of bases not matched to a gene: 0. The CDR3 loop spans 11 amino acids. Germline CDR1 GTSNPN, CDR2 SVGIG (reference sequence). The CDR3 is CAWRTGGGYTF. DNA of the CDR3: TGTGCCTGGAGGACAGGGGGTGGCTACACCTTC.

This clone was observed a single time. V gene TRBV3-1 (or the pseudogene TRBV3-2) combines with J gene TRBJ2-7; D unresolved. The CDR3 is made up of 16 amino acids. The germline V and J ends were trimmed by 0 bases and 0 bases, with 12 bases remaining between them. CDR1 LGHDT and CDR2 YNNKEL come from the germline V gene (reference sequence). The CDR3 here is CASSQDAAVPSYEQYF. CDR3 coding DNA: TGTGCCAGCAGCCAAGATGCCGCAGTCCCCTCCTACGAGCAGTACTTC.

The chain combines TRBV3-1 (or the pseudogene TRBV3-2) with TRBJ1-1; possibly TRBD1 for D (5 bases). The CDR3 is made up of 16 amino acids. Germline V CDR1 and CDR2: LGHDT, YNNKEL (reference sequence). Trimming shortened V by 5 bases and J by 0 bases, and 16 bases separated the two germline ends. This CDR3 reads CASSSRDVGMNTEAFF. The CDR3 DNA reads as TGTGCCAGCAGCTCCCGGGACGTTGGGATGAACACTGAAGCTTTCTTT.

The V call is TRBV13, the J call TRBJ2-7; a weak D match, TRBD1 (6 bases). The CDR3 contains 16 residues. Looked up from germline, CDR1 is PRHDT and CDR2 is FYEKMQ (reference sequence). The V end lost 6 bases, the J end lost 9 bases, and 27 bases lay between the germline ends. CDR3 nucleotide sequence: TGTGCCAGCAGTGGAAGTGGGGGACATTCTGATGGTGCGCAGTACTTC. Translated: CASSGSGGHSDGAQYF.

The CDR3 DNA follows: TGTGCCAGCAGCTTAGAACGAGACTACGAGCAGTACTTC. Its protein is CASSLERDYEQYF. The chain carries TRBV7-2 and TRBJ2-7; D gene uncertain. Germline CDR1 SGHTA, CDR2 FQGNSA. CDR3 length: 13 amino acids. V lost 1 base to trimming and J lost 3 bases, with 7 bases between them.

The chain uses TRBV4-2 and TRBJ1-1; D not certain. Germline CDR1 reads LGHNA; CDR2 reads YNFKEQ. The CDR3 has 14 amino acids. Trimming took off 2 bases at V and 2 bases at J, with 9 bases between the two ends. DNA of the CDR3: TGTGCCAGCAGCCAAATAACGGGAAACACTGAAGCTTTCTTT. Residues: CASSQITGNTEAFF.

The gene calls are TRBV7-9 and TRBJ2-7; a weak D match, TRBD1 (6 bases). The CDR3 totals 13 residues. Germline V gives CDR1 SEHNR, CDR2 FQNEAQ (reference sequence). V lost 5 bases and J 1 base, leaving 9 bases between the germline ends. The DNA of the CDR3 is TGTGCCAGCAGCCCGGGACATTCCTACGAGCAGTACTTC. Translation gives CASSPGHSYEQYF.

The gene calls are TRBV5-6 and TRBJ1-1, with TRBD1 matching over 9 bases. With V trimmed by 3 bases and J by 6 bases, 3 bases remained unmatched. The CDR3 sequence is 13 residues long. Germline loops: CDR1 SGHDT, CDR2 YYEEEE. CDR3 in DNA: TGTGCCAGCAGCTCGACAGGGGGAGCTGAAGCTTTCTTT. It codes for CASSSTGGAEAFF. The whole variable domain, remainder taken from reference TRBV5-6 and TRBJ1-1, is DAGVTQSPTHLIKTRGQQVTLRCSPKSGHDTVSWYQQALGQGPQFIFQYYEEEERQRGNFPDRFSGHQFPNYSSELNVNALLLGDSALYLCASSSTGGAEAFFGQGTRLTVV.

The chain links TRBV7-2 to TRBJ1-3; 8 bases align to TRBD1. The ends lost 5 bases at V and 4 bases at J; junction bases unmatched: 7. From germline, CDR1 is SGHTA and CDR2 FQGNSA. The CDR3 has 15 residues. CDR3 in amino acids: CASSPSQGAGNTIYF. In DNA form, the CDR3 reads TGTGCCAGCAGCCCCTCCCAGGGGGCGGGAAACACCATATATTTT. The full variable domain, completed using reference TRBV7-2 and TRBJ1-3, is GAGVSQSPSNKVTEKGKDVELRCDPISGHTALYWYRQSLGQGLEFLIYFQGNSAPDKSGLPSDRFSAERTGGSVSTLTIQRTQQEDSAVYLCASSPSQGAGNTIYFGEGSWLTVV.

V usage is TRBV7-8 and J usage is TRBJ2-3; D possibly corresponds to TRBD2 (6 bases). Trimming took 0 bases from V and 0 from J, leaving 7 bases between them. The CDR3 extends over 15 amino acids. The germline V gene encodes CDR1 SGHVS and CDR2 FQNEAQ. DNA for the CDR3: TGTGCCAGCAGCTTAGCGGGGGGTAGCACAGATACGCAGTATTTT. This gives the protein CASSLAGGSTDTQYF.

The gene calls are TRBV7-9 and TRBJ1-5; D gene uncertain. Germline CDR1 SEHNR, CDR2 FQNEAQ (reference sequence). This CDR3 spans 16 amino acids. V was pared by 0 bases and J by 9 bases, with 18 bases between. The CDR3 bases are TGTGCCAGCAGCTTAGCAGCAGGCATCCAAAATTGGCCCCAGCATTTT. Its translation: CASSLAAGIQNWPQHF.

This sequence joins TRBV2 and TRBJ2-2; D possibly corresponds to TRBD1 (5 bases). V was cut by 7 bases and J by 3 bases, with 15 bases left in between. The CDR3 length is 15 residues. CDR1 and CDR2 (germline): SNHLY, FYNNEI. The CDR3 loop reads CASTFQGADTGELFF. DNA for the CDR3: TGTGCCAGCACTTTCCAAGGGGCGGACACCGGGGAGCTGTTTTTT.

This clone has just a few counts. The V and J genes are TRBV2 and TRBJ1-3; 8 nucleotides align to TRBD1. The CDR3 is 17 amino acids. J was trimmed by 3 bases and V by 5 bases; bases with no gene match: 12. In germline, CDR1 is SNHLY, CDR2 FYNNEI. The CDR3 DNA is TGTGCCAGCAGTCTTGACAGGGGCCGAGGTTTTGGAAACACCATATATTTT. This gives the protein CASSLDRGRGFGNTIYF.

This sequence joins TRBV4-3 and TRBJ2-7; 7 nucleotides line up with TRBD1. The ends lost 3 bases at V and 0 bases at J; junction bases unmatched: 11. Per germline, CDR1 LGHNA and CDR2 YSLEER. The CDR3 is 17 residues long. The CDR3 region is CASSQMKTGLSSYEQYF. CDR3 in DNA: TGCGCCAGCAGCCAGATGAAGACAGGGCTAAGCTCCTACGAGCAGTACTTC.

The chain uses TRBV4-1 and TRBJ1-5; D is possibly TRBD1 (6 bases). This CDR3 region has 14 residues. V lost 1 base and J lost 5, with 9 bases in between. Germline CDR1 and CDR2: MGHRA and YSYEKL. CDR3 residues: CASSQGGGDQPQHF. DNA of the CDR3: TGCGCCAGCAGCCAAGGGGGGGGCGATCAGCCCCAGCATTTT.

This clone appeared a single time. The chain combines TRBV5-4 with TRBJ1-3, with a possible D match to TRBD1 (6 bases). The germline V and J ends were trimmed by 0 bases and 1 base, with 14 bases remaining between them. CDR1 and CDR2 (germline): SGHNT, YYREEE (reference sequence). The CDR3 totals 17 residues. CDR3 loop: CASSLVPDRESGNTIYF. Written as DNA, the CDR3 is TGTGCCAGCAGCTTGGTCCCGGACAGAGAATCTGGAAACACCATATATTTT.

J is TRBJ2-7 and V is TRBV10-2, with 7 bases identical to TRBD2. The trim removed 3 bases at V and 3 bases at J, leaving 20 bases unmatched. Germline values: CDR1 WSHSY, CDR2 SAAADI. The CDR3 covers 19 residues. This CDR3 reads CASSEPNDVTSGDFYEQYF. The DNA of the CDR3 is TGCGCCAGCAGTGAACCCAACGACGTTACAAGCGGGGACTTCTACGAGCAGTACTTC.

The chain couples TRBV6-5 to TRBJ2-1; no reliable D call. Per germline, CDR1 MNHEY and CDR2 SVGAGI. The V gene lost 0 bases and the J gene lost 7 bases, with 10 bases spanning the gap. The CDR3 extends over 14 amino acids. The CDR3 sequence is CASSYSPGRNEQFF. As DNA, the CDR3 is TGTGCCAGCAGTTACTCGCCGGGTAGGAATGAGCAGTTCTTC.

This sequence joins TRBV12-5 and TRBJ1-5; D remains ambiguous. V was pared by 2 bases and J by 6 bases, with 8 bases between. The CDR3 has 13 amino acids. The germline V gene encodes CDR1 LGHNT and CDR2 FRNRAP. The CDR3 is CASGLSAGQPQHF. The DNA of the CDR3 is TGTGCTAGTGGTTTGTCGGCAGGTCAGCCCCAGCATTTT. The full variable domain, with the rest looked up from reference TRBV12-5 and TRBJ1-5, is DARVTQTPRHKVTEMGQEVTMRCQPILGHNTVFWYRQTMMQGLELLAYFRNRAPLDDSGMPKDRFSAEMPDATLATLKIQPSEPRDSAVYFCASGLSAGQPQHFGDGTRLSIL.

The gene calls are TRBV18 and TRBJ2-7; 8 nucleotides line up with TRBD1. The ends lost 2 bases at V and 5 bases at J; junction bases unmatched: 5. The CDR3 is 14 amino acids. CDR1 is KGHSH and CDR2 is LQKENI in the germline V gene. CDR3 sequence reads: CASSPSTGENEQYF. Here the CDR3 DNA reads TGTGCCAGCTCACCATCGACAGGGGAAAACGAGCAGTACTTC.

This clone was recorded once. V usage is TRBV6-6 and J usage is TRBJ1-1; possibly TRBD1 for D (6 bases). The V gene's germline CDR1 is MNHNY and CDR2 SVGAGI (reference sequence). CDR3 size: 14 residues. Trimming cost V 4 bases and J 1 base, with 10 bases left between them. CDR3 amino acids: CASSSWTANTEAFF. The CDR3 nucleotides read TGTGCCAGCAGTTCCTGGACAGCGAACACTGAAGCTTTCTTT.

The chain couples TRBV11-2 to TRBJ1-3; the match to TRBD1 covers 7 bases. CDR1 SGHAT and CDR2 FQNNGV come from the germline V gene. Germline trimming cut 6 bases from V and 0 bases from J; bases unmatched to any gene: 5. The CDR3 spans 15 residues. The CDR3 protein is CASRLQGYSGNTIYF. The DNA of the CDR3 is TGTGCCAGCAGGCTACAGGGGTACTCTGGAAACACCATATATTTT.

The CDR3 protein is CASSLPQNTEAFF. The CDR3, as DNA: TGTGCCAGCAGCTTACCACAGAACACTGAAGCTTTCTTT. The chain is built from TRBV7-2 and TRBJ1-1; no clear D gene. CDR3 length: 13 amino acids. V was cut by 2 bases and J by 1 base, with 5 bases left in between. CDR1 is SGHTA, CDR2 FQGNSA, per germline.

The gene calls are TRBV19 and TRBJ1-4; no clear D gene. Trimming left V 4 bases short and J 1 base short, with 7 bases between. CDR1 LNHDA and CDR2 SQIVND come from the germline V gene (reference sequence). The CDR3 sequence is 14 residues long. For the CDR3, the DNA is TGTGCCAGTAGTACACAACTAACTAATGAAAAACTGTTTTTT. Translated, it gives CASSTQLTNEKLFF. Using reference TRBV19 and TRBJ1-4 for the parts outside the CDR3, the full variable domain is DGGITQSPKYLFRKEGQNVTLSCEQNLNHDAMYWYRQDPGQGLRLIYYSQIVNDFQKGDIAEGYSVSREKKESFPLTVTSAQKNPTAFYLCASSTQLTNEKLFFGSGTQLSVL.

The chain has TRBV7-2 and TRBJ2-7; 7 bases are shared with TRBD2. Per the germline V gene, CDR1 is SGHTA and CDR2 is FQGNSA. Trimming at V came to 6 bases and at J to 4 bases, leaving 6 bases not matched to a gene. This CDR3 spans 13 amino acids. The CDR3: CASSANSGYEQYF. In nucleotides, the CDR3 is TGTGCCAGCAGTGCTAATAGCGGGTACGAGCAGTACTTC.

The DNA of the CDR3 is TGTGCCAGCAGCCCCCTCGACAGGCGCATCACCGGGGAGCTGTTTTTT. Residues: CASSPLDRRITGELFF. This sequence joins TRBV6-2 or TRBV6-3 and TRBJ2-2; TRBD1 might be the D (6 bases). Germline lookup yields CDR1 MNHEY and CDR2 SVGEGT. V was pared by 6 bases and J by 4 bases, with 18 bases between. This CDR3 contains 16 residues.

The chain uses TRBV6-6 and TRBJ1-5; D remains unclear. The CDR3 sequence is 14 residues long. Germline CDR1 MNHNY, CDR2 SVGAGI (reference sequence). V was clipped by 8 bases and J by 2 bases, with 13 bases between them. Here the CDR3 DNA reads TGTGCCAGCCGGAAGGAGGGTGGCAATCAGCCCCAGCATTTT. This encodes CASRKEGGNQPQHF.

This clone was detected only a few times. This chain uses TRBV6-5 with TRBJ2-7; weak D call: TRBD1 (6 bases). Per the germline V gene, CDR1 is MNHEY and CDR2 is SVGAGI. Trimming took off 6 bases at V and 5 bases at J, with 14 bases between the two ends. This CDR3 region has 13 residues. CDR3 coding DNA: TGTGCCAGCAGAACAGGGCTGGGACACGAGCAGTACTTC. The encoded protein is CASRTGLGHEQYF.

J is TRBJ2-3 and V is TRBV19; either TRBD1 or TRBD2 may supply D (5 bases each). V was cut by 4 bases and J by 3 bases, with 11 bases left in between. This CDR3 is built from 14 residues. Germline loops: CDR1 LNHDA, CDR2 SQIVND (reference sequence). CDR3 in amino acids: CASSRGPQTDTQYF. CDR3 DNA: TGTGCCAGTAGTAGGGGACCTCAGACAGATACGCAGTATTTT.

The J gene is TRBJ2-7, the V gene TRBV7-2, with a tentative D call TRBD2 (5 bases). Trimming stripped 5 bases from V and 4 bases from J, with 15 bases between. Germline loops: CDR1 SGHTA, CDR2 FQGNSA. This CDR3 has 14 amino acids. As DNA, the CDR3 is TGTGCCAGCAGCCCCGAAGGAGGAGCATACGAGCAGTACTTC. This codes for CASSPEGGAYEQYF. The full variable domain, in which reference TRBV7-2 and TRBJ2-7 provide the parts outside the CDR3, is GAGVSQSPSNKVTEKGKDVELRCDPISGHTALYWYRQSLGQGLEFLIYFQGNSAPDKSGLPSDRFSAERTGGSVSTLTIQRTQQEDSAVYLCASSPEGGAYEQYFGPGTRLTVT.